What follows describes a single T cell receptor beta chain. Trimming took 4 bases from V and 4 from J; bases not matched to a gene: 4. Germline V CDR1 and CDR2: WSHSY, SAAADI. The CDR3 consists of 14 residues. The sample belongs to a study of blood T cells in healthy people across ages. The authors ran a second PCR of roughly 6 to 12 cycles using a sample-barcoded 5' primer and a J-beta primer mix. TCRdb fed the 5' RACE reads into MiXCR, producing one record per CDR3 protein. The sample holds around 1.7 million distinct CDR3 sequences; under 30% are singletons and the top ten take approximately 7.7%. This TCR was recovered from a woman aged 30 to 39 in good health. V is TRBV10-2 and J is TRBJ2-5; 9 bases match TRBD2. Material: blood. DNA of the CDR3: TGCGCCAGCAGTGCAGCGGGGGGTCCAGAGACCCAGTACTTC. It codes for CASSAAGGPETQYF.